The clone carrying this T cell receptor beta chain was detected only a few times. The sample's time point: pretreatment peripheral blood. Between 1 and 8 samples per patient were obtained, pretreatment and on-treatment. These data come from a study of PD-L1 blockade in urothelial cancer. As for the study in general: Starting around 2014, patients were given atezolizumab (1,200 mg intravenously every 3 weeks). Blood analyses occurred 3 weeks (second dose) and 6 weeks post treatment start.

Produced via immunoSEQ multiplex PCR; TCRdb's table is partial and in-frame only. The sample includes tens of thousands of clones, 91% of them seen just once. This CDR3 comprises 13 residues. The germline V and J ends were trimmed by 8 bases and 0 bases, with 11 bases remaining between them. Germline V gives CDR1 LNHDA, CDR2 SQIVND (reference sequence). The sequencing here drew on PBMCs, taken around atezolizumab (anti-PD-L1) treatment. V is TRBV19 and J is TRBJ2-7; possible D gene TRBD1, 6 bases. This receptor was obtained from an older woman with urothelial cancer. The CDR3 is CASGRQDSYEQYF. The CDR3 region has the DNA TGTGCCAGTGGGAGACAGGACTCCTACGAGCAGTACTTC.